This T cell receptor (beta chain) was sequenced in a study of shared clonotypes between healthy human individuals. Whole-study findings and limits: Estimated richness was generally greater in naive than memory subsets. An expected dependence of interdonor clonotype sharing on sequencing depth was noted. Collection of samples was limited to blood; tissue repertoires likely differ.

In the case of this clone: The target antigen is unknown.

Authors' methods: Without quality scores, immunoSEQ junctional reads could not be filtered like full-length reads. The method was immunoSEQ multiplex PCR; TCRdb's version includes in-frame clones alone and lacks a portion of them. Clonal size and the V and J genes are those of that table, whereas D and trimming came from the DNA. Of some 2,000,000 clones listed, more than 90% are singletons. The CDR3 covers 16 residues. Losses at the gene ends were 5 bases for V and 4 bases for J; bases not matched to a gene: 11. Germline-derived CDR1 and CDR2 are SEHNR and FQNEAQ (reference sequence). The clonotype originates from a man between 18 and 35 years old in good health. The chain joins TRBV7-9 to TRBJ1-1; TRBD1 matches at 9 bases. Sequencing was done on a sample of naive CD4+ T cells sorted from blood. Noted subset: CD45RA+ positively selected. CDR3 in DNA: TGTGCCAGCAGCACAACGGACAGGGGATGGTCCACTGAAGCTTTCTTT. Residues: CASSTTDRGWSTEAFF.